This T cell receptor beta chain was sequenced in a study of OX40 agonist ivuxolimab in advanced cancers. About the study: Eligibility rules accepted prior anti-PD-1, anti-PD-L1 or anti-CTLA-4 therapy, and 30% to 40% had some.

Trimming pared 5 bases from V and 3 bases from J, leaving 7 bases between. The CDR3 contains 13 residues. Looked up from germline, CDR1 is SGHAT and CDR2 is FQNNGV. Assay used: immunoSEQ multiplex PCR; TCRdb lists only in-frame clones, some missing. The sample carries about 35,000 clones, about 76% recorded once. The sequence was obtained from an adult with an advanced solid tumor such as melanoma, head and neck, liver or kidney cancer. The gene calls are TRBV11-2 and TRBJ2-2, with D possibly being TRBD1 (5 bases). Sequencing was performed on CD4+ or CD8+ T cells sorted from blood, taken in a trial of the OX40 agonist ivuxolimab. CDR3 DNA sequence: TGTGCCAGCAGCCTGACAGACACCGGGGAGCTGTTTTTT. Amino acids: CASSLTDTGELFF.